This T cell receptor (beta chain) comes out of a study of blood T cell repertoires in COVID-19. Study at large: The study drew acute and convalescent COVID-19 samples from the United States, Italy and Spain. In each case, the material was cDNA or gDNA derived from T cells, B-cell-depleted T cells, or PBMCs.

Original analysis: Reference gene primer amplification gave estimated nucleated cell counts. Sequencing used immunoSEQ multiplex PCR; TCRdb keeps in-frame clones, though not all of them. V and J calls and clone size are given by that table; D and trimming were obtained from the DNA. Here the sample spans some 200,000 clones, 86% being singletons. The germline CDR1 and CDR2 sequences are SGHRS and YFSETQ. The V and J ends lost 5 bases and 2 bases respectively, with 10 bases between them. The CDR3 is 13 amino acids. This clonotype originated in a woman between 50 and 59 years old with acute or convalescent COVID-19. The chain is built from TRBV5-1 and TRBJ1-2; tentative D call: TRBD1 (5 bases). Sequences were obtained from peripheral blood. CDR3 coding DNA: TGCGCCAGCAGGAAACAGGAAAACTATGGCTACACCTTC. This sequence encodes CASRKQENYGYTF.